This TCR beta chain was retrieved from a study of graft-versus-host responses after intestinal transplantation. Measured with immunoSEQ multiplex PCR; TCRdb has only the in-frame clones, and not every one. The table lists about 120,000 clones, roughly 93% of them singletons. A word on this clone: What it binds is unknown.

The receptor was isolated from a human donor who received an intestinal transplant. This material consisted of unstimulated CD4+ T cells sorted from spleen or lymph node cells, taken before intestinal transplant.

CDR3 in amino acids: CASSPIGLAPAYNEQFF. The CDR3 DNA reads as TGTGCCAGCAGCCCAATAGGACTAGCACCCGCCTACAATGAGCAGTTCTTC. This chain uses TRBV9 with TRBJ2-1; 8 nucleotides line up with TRBD2. Germline loops: CDR1 SGDLS, CDR2 YYNGEE. This CDR3 comprises 17 residues. V was clipped by 4 bases and J by 2 bases; unmatched bases: 11. The full variable domain, in which reference TRBV9 and TRBJ2-1 provide the parts outside the CDR3, is DSGVTQTPKHLITATGQRVTLRCSPRSGDLSVYWYQQSLDQGLQFLIQYYNGEERAKGNILERFSAQQFPDLHSELNLSSLELGDSALYFCASSPIGLAPAYNEQFFGPGTRLTVL.